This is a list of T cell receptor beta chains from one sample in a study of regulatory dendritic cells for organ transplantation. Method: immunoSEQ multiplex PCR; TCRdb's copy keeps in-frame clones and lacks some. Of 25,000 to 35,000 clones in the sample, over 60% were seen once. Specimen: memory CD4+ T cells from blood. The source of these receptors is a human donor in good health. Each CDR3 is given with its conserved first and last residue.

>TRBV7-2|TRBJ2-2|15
CASSLGGMPAGELFF
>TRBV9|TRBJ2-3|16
CASSEGAGATTDTQYF
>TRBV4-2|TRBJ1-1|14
CASSQAQGKLEAFF
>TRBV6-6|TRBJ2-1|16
CASSYGGTSGNNEQFF
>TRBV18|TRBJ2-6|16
CASSPFPDPGANVLTF
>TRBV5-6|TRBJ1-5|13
CASSPGSNQPQHF
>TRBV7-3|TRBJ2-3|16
CASSLSPATSTDTQYF
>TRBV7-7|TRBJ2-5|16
CASSLGLAGGKETQYF
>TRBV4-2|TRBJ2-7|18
CASSQVMSTGTGIYEQYF
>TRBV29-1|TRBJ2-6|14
CSVDDTSGANVLTF
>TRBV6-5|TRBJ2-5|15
CASSAGTSGKQTQYF
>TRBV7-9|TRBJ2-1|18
CASSPSWGGGLPGGEQFF
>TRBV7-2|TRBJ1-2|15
CASSLVARTQSGYTF
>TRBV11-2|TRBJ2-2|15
CASSGAASVTGELFF
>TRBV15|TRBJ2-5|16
CATSKRQDLYQETQYF
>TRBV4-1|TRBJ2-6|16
CASSQTGVSGANVLTF
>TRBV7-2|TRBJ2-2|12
CASTSDTGELFF
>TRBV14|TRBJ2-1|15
CASTTGLAGTNEQFF